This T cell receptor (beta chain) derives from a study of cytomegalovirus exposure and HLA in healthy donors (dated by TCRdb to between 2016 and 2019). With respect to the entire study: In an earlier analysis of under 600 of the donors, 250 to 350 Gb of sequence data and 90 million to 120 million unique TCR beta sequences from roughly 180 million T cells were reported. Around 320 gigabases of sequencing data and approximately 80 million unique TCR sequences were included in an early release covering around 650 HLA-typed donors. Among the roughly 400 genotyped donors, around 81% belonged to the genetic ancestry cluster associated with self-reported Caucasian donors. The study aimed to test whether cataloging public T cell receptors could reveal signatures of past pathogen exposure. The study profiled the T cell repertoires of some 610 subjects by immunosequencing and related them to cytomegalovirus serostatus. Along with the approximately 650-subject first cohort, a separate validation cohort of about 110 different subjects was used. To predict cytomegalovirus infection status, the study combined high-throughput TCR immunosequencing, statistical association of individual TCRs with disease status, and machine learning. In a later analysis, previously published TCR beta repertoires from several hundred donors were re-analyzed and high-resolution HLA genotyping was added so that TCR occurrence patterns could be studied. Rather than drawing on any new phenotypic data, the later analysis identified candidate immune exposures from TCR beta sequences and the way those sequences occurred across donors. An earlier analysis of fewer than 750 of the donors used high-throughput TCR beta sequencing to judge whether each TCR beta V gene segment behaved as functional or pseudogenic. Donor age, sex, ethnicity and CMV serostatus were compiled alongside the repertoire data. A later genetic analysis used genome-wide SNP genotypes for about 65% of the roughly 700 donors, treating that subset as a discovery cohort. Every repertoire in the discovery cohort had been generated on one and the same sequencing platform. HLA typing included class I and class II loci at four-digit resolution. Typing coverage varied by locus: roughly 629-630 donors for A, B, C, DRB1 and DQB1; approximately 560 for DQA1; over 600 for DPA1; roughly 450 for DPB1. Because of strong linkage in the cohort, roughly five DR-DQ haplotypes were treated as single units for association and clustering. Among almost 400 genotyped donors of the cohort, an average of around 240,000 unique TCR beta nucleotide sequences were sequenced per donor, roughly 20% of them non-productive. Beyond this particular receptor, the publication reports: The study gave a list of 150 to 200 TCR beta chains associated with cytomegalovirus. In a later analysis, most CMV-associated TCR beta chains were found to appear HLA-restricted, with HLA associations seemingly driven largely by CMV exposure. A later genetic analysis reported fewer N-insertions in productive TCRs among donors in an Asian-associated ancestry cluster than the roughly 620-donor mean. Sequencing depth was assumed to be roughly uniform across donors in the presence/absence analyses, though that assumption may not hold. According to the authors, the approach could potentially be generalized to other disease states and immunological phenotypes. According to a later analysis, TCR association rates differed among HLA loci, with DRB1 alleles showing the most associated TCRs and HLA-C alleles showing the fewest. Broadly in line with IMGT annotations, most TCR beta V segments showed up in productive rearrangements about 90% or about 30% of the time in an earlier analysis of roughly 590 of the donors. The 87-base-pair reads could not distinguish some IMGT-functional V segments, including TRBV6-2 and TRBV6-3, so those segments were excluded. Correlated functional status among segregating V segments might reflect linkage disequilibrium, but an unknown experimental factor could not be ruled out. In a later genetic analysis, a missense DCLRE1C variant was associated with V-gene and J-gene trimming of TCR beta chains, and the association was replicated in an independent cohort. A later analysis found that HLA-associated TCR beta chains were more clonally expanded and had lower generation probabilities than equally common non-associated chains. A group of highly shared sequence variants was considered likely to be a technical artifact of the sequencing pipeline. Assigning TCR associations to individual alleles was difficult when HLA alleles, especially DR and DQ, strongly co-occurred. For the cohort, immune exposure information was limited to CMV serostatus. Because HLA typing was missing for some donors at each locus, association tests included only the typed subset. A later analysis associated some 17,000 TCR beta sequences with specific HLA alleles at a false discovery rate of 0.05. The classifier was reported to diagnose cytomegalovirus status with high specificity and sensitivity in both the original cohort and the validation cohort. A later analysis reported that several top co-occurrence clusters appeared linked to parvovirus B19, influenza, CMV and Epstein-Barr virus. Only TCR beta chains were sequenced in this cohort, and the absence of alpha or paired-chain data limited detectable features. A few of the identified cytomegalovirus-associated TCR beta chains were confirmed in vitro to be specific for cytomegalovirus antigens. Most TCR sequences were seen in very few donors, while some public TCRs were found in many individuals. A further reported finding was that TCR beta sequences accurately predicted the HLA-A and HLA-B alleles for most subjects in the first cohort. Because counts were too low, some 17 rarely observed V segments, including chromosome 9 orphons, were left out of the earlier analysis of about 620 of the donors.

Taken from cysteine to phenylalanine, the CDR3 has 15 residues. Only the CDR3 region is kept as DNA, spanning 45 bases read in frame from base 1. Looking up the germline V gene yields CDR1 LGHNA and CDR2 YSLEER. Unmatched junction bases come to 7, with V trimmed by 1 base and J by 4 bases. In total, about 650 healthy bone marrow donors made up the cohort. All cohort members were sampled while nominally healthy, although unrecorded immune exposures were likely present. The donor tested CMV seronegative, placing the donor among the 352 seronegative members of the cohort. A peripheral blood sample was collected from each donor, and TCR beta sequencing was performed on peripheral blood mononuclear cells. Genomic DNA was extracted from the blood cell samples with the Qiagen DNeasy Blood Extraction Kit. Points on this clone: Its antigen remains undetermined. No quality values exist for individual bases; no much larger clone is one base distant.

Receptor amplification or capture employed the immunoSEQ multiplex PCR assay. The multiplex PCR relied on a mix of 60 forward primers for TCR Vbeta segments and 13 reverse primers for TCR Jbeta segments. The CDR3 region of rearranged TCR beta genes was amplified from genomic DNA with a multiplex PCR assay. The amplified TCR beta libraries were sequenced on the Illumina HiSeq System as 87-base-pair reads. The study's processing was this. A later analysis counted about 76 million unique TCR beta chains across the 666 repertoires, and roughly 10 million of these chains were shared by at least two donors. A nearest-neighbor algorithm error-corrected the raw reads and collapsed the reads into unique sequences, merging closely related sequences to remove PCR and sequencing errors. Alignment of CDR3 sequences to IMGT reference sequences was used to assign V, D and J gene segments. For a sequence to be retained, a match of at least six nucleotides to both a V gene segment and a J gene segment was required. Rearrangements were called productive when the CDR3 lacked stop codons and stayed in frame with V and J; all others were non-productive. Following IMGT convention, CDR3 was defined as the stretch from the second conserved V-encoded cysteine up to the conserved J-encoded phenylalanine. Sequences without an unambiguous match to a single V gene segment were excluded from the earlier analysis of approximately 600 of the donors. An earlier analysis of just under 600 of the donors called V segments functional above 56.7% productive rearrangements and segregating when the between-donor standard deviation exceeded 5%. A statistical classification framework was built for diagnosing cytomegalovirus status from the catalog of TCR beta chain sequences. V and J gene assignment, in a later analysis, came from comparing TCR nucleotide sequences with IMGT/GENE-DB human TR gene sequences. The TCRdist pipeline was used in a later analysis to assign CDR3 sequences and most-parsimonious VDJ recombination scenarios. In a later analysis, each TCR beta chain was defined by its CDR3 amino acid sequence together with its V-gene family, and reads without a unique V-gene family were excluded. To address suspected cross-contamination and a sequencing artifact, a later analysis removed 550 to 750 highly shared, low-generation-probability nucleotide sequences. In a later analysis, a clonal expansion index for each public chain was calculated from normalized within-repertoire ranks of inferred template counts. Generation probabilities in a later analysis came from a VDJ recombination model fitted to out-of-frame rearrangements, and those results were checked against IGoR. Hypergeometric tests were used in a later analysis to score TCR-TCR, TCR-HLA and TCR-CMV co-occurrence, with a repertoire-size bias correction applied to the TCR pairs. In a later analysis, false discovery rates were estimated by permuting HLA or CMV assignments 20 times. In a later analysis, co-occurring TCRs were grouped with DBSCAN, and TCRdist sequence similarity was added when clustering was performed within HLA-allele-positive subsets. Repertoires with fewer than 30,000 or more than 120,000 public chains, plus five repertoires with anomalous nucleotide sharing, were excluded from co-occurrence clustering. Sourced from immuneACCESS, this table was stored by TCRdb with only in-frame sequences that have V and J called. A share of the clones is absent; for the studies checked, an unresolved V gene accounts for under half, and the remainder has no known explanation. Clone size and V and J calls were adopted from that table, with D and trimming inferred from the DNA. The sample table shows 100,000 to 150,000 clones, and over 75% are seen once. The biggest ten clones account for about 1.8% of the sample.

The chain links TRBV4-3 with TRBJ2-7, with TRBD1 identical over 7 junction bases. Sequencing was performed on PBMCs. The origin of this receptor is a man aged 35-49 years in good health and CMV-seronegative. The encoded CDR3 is CASSQGAGGAYEQYF. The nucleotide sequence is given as TGCGCCAGCAGCCAAGGGGCAGGGGGTGCGTACGAGCAGTACTTC.